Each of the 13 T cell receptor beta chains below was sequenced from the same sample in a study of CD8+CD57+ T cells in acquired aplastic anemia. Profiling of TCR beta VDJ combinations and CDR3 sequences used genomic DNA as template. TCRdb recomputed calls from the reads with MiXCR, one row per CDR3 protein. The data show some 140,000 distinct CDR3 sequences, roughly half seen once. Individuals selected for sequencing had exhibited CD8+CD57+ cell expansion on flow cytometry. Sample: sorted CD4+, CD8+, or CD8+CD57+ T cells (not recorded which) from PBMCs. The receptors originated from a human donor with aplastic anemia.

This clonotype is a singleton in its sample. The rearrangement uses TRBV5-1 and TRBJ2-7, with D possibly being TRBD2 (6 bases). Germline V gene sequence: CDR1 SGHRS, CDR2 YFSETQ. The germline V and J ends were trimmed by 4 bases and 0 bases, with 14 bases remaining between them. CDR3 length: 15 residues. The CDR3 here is CASSLGDGSSYEQYF. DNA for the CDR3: TGCGCCAGCAGCCTGGGGGACGGGAGCTCCTACGAGCAGTACTTC.

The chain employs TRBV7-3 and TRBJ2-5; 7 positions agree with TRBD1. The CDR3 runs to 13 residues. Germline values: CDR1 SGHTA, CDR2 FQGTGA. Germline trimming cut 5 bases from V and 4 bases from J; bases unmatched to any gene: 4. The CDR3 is CASSRGQLETQYF. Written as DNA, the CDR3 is TGTGCCAGCAGCAGGGGACAGCTAGAGACCCAGTACTTC.

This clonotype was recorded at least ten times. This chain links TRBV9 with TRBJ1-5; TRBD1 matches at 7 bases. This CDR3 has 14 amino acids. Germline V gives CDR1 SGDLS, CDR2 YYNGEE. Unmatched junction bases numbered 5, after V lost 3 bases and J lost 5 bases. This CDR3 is CASSAADRHQPQHF. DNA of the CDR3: TGTGCCAGCAGCGCAGCGGACAGGCATCAGCCCCAGCATTTT.

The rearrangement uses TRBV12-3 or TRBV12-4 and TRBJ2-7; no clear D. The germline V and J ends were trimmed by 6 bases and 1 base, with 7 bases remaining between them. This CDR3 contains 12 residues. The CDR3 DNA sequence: TGTGCCAGCAGCTTGATTTCCTACGAGCAGTACTTC. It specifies CASSLISYEQYF.

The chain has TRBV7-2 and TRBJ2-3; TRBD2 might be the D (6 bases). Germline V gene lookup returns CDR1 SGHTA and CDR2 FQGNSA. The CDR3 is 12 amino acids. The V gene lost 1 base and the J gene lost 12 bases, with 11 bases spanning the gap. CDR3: CASSLVGTPQYF. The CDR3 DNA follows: TGTGCCAGCAGCTTAGTAGGGACTCCCCAGTATTTT. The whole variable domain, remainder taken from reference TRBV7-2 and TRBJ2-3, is GAGVSQSPSNKVTEKGKDVELRCDPISGHTALYWYRQSLGQGLEFLIYFQGNSAPDKSGLPSDRFSAERTGGSVSTLTIQRTQQEDSAVYLCASSLVGTPQYFGPGTRLTVL.

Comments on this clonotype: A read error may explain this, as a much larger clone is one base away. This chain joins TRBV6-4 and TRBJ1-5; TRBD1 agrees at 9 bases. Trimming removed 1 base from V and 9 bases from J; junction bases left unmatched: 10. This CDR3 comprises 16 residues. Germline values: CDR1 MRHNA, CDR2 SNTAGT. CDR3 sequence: CASSDFGTGLSRPQHF. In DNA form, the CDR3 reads TGTGCCAGCAGTGACTTTGGGACAGGGTTAAGTCGGCCCCAGCATTTT.

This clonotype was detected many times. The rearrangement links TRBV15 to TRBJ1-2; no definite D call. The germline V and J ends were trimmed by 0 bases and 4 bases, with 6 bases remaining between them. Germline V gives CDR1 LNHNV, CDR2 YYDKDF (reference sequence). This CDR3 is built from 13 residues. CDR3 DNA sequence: TGTGCCACCAGCAGAGAACGGGGCTATGGCTACACCTTC. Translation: CATSRERGYGYTF. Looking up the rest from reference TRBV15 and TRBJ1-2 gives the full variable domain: DAMVIQNPRYQVTQFGKPVTLSCSQTLNHNVMYWYQQKSSQAPKLLFHYYDKDFNNEADTPDNFQSRRPNTSFCFLDIRSPGLGDTAMYLCATSRERGYGYTFGSGTRLTVV.

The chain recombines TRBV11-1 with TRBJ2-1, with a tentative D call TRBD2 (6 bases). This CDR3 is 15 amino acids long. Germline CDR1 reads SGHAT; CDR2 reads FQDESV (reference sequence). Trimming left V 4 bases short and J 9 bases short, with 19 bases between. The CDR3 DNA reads TGTGCCAGCAGCTCGATGCGGGACGCCCATCCTGAGCAGTTCTTC. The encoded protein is CASSSMRDAHPEQFF.

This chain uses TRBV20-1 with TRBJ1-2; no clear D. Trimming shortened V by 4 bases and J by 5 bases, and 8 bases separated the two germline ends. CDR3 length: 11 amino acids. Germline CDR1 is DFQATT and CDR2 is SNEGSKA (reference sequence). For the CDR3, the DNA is TGCAGTGCTAAGGGTTTATATGGCTACACCTTC. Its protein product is CSAKGLYGYTF.

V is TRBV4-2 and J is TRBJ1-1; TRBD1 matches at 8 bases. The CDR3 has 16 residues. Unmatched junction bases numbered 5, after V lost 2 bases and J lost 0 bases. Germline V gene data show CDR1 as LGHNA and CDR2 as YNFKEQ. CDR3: CASSQRTGIMNTEAFF. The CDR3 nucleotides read TGTGCCAGCAGCCAAAGGACAGGGATTATGAACACTGAAGCTTTCTTT.

The CDR3 here is CASQLRPGPDSSLYGYTF. In DNA form, the CDR3 reads TGTGCCAGTCAGTTACGGCCAGGGCCTGACTCATCTCTCTATGGCTACACCTTC. The chain is built from TRBV6-2 or TRBV6-3 and TRBJ1-2; weak D call: TRBD1 (5 bases). CDR1 is MNHEY, CDR2 SVGEGT, per germline. V dropped 9 bases and J dropped 4 bases, with 30 bases sitting between them. The CDR3 sequence is 18 residues long.

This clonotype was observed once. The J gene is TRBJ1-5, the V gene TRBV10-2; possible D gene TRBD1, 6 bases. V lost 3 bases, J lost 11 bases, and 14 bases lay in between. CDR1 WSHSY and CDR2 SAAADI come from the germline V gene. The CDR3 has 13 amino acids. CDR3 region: CASSEGGLETQHF. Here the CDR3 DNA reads TGCGCCAGCAGTGAAGGGGGGCTGGAGACCCAGCATTTT.

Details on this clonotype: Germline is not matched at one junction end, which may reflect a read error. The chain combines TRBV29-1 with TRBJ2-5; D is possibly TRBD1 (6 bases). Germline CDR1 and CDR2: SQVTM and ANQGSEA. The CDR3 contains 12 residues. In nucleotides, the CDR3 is TGCAGCTCACGGACAGCCCAAGAGGCCCAGTACTTC. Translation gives CSSRTAQEAQYF.